This T cell receptor (beta chain) was obtained from a study of neurological immune-mediated disorders. This clonotype was observed many times. Noted time point: technical triplicate 1. 5'RACE generated cDNA with 10-nucleotide random UMIs. MiXCR, applied by TCRdb to the 5' RACE reads, yields one record per CDR3 protein. Of 40,000 or so distinct CDR3 sequences detected, 11% appear once; the ten largest clones hold roughly 4%. Germline CDR1 and CDR2: LGHDT and YNNKEL (reference sequence). This CDR3 comprises 15 residues. The V end was cut by 0 bases, the J end by 7 bases, with 13 bases between. The gene calls are TRBV3-1 and TRBJ2-1; D could derive from TRBD1 or TRBD2 (6 bases each). The source is a man in his fifties or sixties with HTLV-1-associated myelopathy (HAM/TSP). Source material: PBMCs. The CDR3 here is CASSQDLTGRNEQFF. CDR3 nucleotide sequence: TGTGCCAGCAGCCAAGATTTAACAGGGAGGAATGAGCAGTTCTTC.